The rows below give T cell receptor beta chains drawn from one sample of a study of blood T cell repertoires in COVID-19. The method was immunoSEQ multiplex PCR; TCRdb's version includes in-frame clones alone and lacks a portion of them. The profile covers about 300,000 clones, with approximately 84% appearing a single time and roughly 1.6% taken by the ten largest. Sequencing was performed on peripheral blood. All receptors derive from a human donor with COVID-19, enrolled during active disease. The donor label of this sample is uncertain. Both conserved end residues are part of each CDR3. D genes are given only for firm matches. Size is omitted from some rows. Given values are once, few, many or a class for expanded clones.

TRBJ2-1 | TRBV5-6 | - | - | CASSLGGLGDNEQFF | TGTGCCAGCAGCTTGGGGGGGCTAGGAGACAATGAGCAGTTCTTC
TRBJ2-3 | TRBV9 | - | - | CASSVGLQGGTDTQYF | TGTGCCAGCAGCGTAGGGTTACAGGGAGGGACAGATACGCAGTATTTT
TRBJ1-3 | TRBV30 | - | few | CAWTGTGNTIYF | TGTGCCTGGACAGGGACTGGAAACACCATATATTTT
TRBJ2-1 | TRBV11-2 | - | - | CASSPRVGSNEQFF | TGTGCCAGCAGCCCTCGAGTCGGTAGCAATGAGCAGTTCTTC
TRBJ1-5 | TRBV6-2/TRBV6-3 | TRBD1 | - | CASSMGQGMFSNQPQHF | TGTGCCAGCAGCATGGGACAGGGTATGTTTAGCAATCAGCCCCAGCATTTT
TRBJ2-7 | TRBV3-1/TRBV3-2 | - | - | CASSQTTGTYEQYF | TGTGCCAGCAGCCAGACGACAGGAACCTACGAGCAGTACTTC
TRBJ2-7 | TRBV6-2/TRBV6-3 | - | - | CASSYQLGFESSYEQYF | TGTGCCAGCAGTTACCAACTAGGGTTCGAGAGCTCCTACGAGCAGTACTTC
TRBJ2-7 | TRBV7-3 | TRBD2 | - | CASSWGTSGSYEQYF | TGTGCCAGCAGCTGGGGGACTAGCGGGAGCTACGAGCAGTACTTC
TRBJ1-2 | TRBV3-1/TRBV3-2 | TRBD1 | - | CASSPGTGPYGYTF | TGTGCCAGCAGCCCCGGGACAGGGCCCTATGGCTACACCTTC
TRBJ1-2 | TRBV28 | - | - | CASNTGLEGYTF | TGTGCCAGCAACACAGGGTTGGAGGGCTACACCTTC
TRBJ2-3 | TRBV29-1 | TRBD1 | - | CSVEDRDPTGSTDTQYF | TGCAGCGTTGAAGATCGGGACCCGACAGGGAGCACAGATACGCAGTATTTT
TRBJ2-1 | TRBV29-1 | - | few | CSVVGDSLQFF | TGCAGCGTTGTCGGGGACTCCCTCCAGTTCTTC
TRBJ2-3 | TRBV5-1 | TRBD2 | - | CASRTGLAESTDTQYF | TGCGCCAGCAGAACGGGACTAGCGGAGAGCACAGATACGCAGTATTTT
TRBJ1-3 | TRBV7-2 | - | - | CASSLTRAPGNTIYF | TGTGCCAGCAGCTTAACGCGGGCCCCTGGAAACACCATATATTTT
TRBJ2-7 | TRBV9 | TRBD2 | - | CASSVGLNSYEQYF | TGTGCCAGCAGCGTGGGACTAAACTCCTACGAGCAGTACTTC
TRBJ2-1 | TRBV29-1 | TRBD2 | - | CSVSLLAVEGEQFF | TGCAGCGTGTCTTTACTAGCGGTTGAGGGTGAGCAGTTCTTC
TRBJ2-4 | TRBV19 | - | - | CASSITGTGGIQYF | TGTGCCAGTAGTATAACTGGAACGGGTGGCATTCAGTACTTC
TRBJ2-5 | TRBV4-2 | - | - | CASSQEGFQETQYF | TGTGCCAGCAGCCAAGAGGGCTTCCAAGAGACCCAGTACTTC
TRBJ2-3 | TRBV28 | - | - | CASSLRSAAAADTQYF | TGTGCCAGCAGTCTACGATCAGCGGCGGCGGCAGATACGCAGTATTTT
TRBJ1-2 | TRBV28 | - | few | CASSRVYGYTF | TGTGCCAGCAGTCGCGTCTATGGCTACACCTTC
TRBJ2-7 | TRBV5-6 | - | - | CASSGIRTNPIEQYF | TGTGCCAGCAGCGGTATTCGGACTAACCCCATCGAGCAGTACTTC
TRBJ1-1 | TRBV2 | - | few | CASNRGSMNTEAFF | TGTGCCAGTAATAGGGGGTCCATGAACACTGAAGCTTTCTTT
TRBJ2-6 | TRBV19 | - | - | CASSASFRSPTGANVLTF | TGTGCCAGTAGTGCCTCCTTCCGGAGCCCTACTGGGGCCAACGTCCTGACTTTC
TRBJ1-1 | TRBV7-9 | - | few | CASSATGGTEAFF | TGTGCCAGCAGCGCTACGGGGGGCACTGAAGCTTTCTTT
TRBJ2-1 | TRBV28 | - | - | CASSSGLSYNEQFF | TGTGCCAGCAGTTCTGGACTTTCCTACAATGAGCAGTTCTTC
TRBJ2-7 | TRBV11-3 | TRBD1 | - | CASSYGQGSDEQYF | TGTGCCAGCAGCTACGGACAGGGATCTGATGAGCAGTACTTC
TRBJ1-1 | TRBV6-7 | - | few | CASSYSDQGISRGTEAFF | TGTGCCAGCAGTTACTCCGACCAGGGGATATCCCGGGGAACTGAAGCTTTCTTT
TRBJ1-1 | TRBV2 | TRBD1 | - | CASRDRGANTEAFF | TGTGCCAGCAGGGACAGGGGCGCGAACACTGAAGCTTTCTTT
TRBJ1-3 | TRBV11-2 | TRBD1 | - | CASSLTGEAGNTIYF | TGTGCCAGCAGCCTAACAGGGGAGGCTGGAAACACCATATATTTT
TRBJ2-2 | TRBV28 | TRBD2 | - | CASRSTSGYTGELFF | TGTGCCAGCAGATCAACTAGCGGCTACACCGGGGAGCTGTTTTTT
TRBJ1-2 | TRBV5-6 | TRBD1 | - | CASSWDRTGYGYTF | TGTGCCAGCAGCTGGGACAGGACGGGGTATGGCTACACCTTC
TRBJ1-5 | TRBV19 | - | - | CASSQQGSQPQHF | TGTGCCAGTAGCCAACAGGGTAGTCAGCCCCAGCATTTT
TRBJ2-3 | TRBV27 | - | - | CASSAGTYHTDTQYF | TGTGCCAGCAGTGCCGGGACTTACCACACAGATACGCAGTATTTT
TRBJ1-2 | TRBV27 | - | - | CASSQNGTPRGYTF | TGTGCCAGCAGCCAAAACGGGACACCGCGTGGCTACACCTTC
TRBJ2-1 | TRBV27 | TRBD1 | once | CASSRTGDEQFF | TGTGCCAGCAGTCGGACAGGGGATGAGCAGTTCTTC
TRBJ2-7 | TRBV5-3 | - | - | CARSFRGCSYEQYF | TGTGCCAGAAGCTTCCGCGGATGCTCCTACGAGCAGTACTTC
TRBJ2-3 | TRBV5-1 | - | - | CASSLPPRDWSTDTQYF | TGCGCCAGCAGCTTGCCGCCCCGGGACTGGAGCACAGATACGCAGTATTTT
TRBJ2-3 | TRBV7-9 | TRBD2 | - | CASSLPGGTQYF | TGTGCCAGCAGCCTCCCGGGGGGTACGCAGTATTTT
TRBJ1-1 | TRBV25-1 | TRBD1 | once | CASSGGQGYTEAFF | TGTGCCAGCAGTGGCGGACAGGGTTACACTGAAGCTTTCTTT
TRBJ1-1 | TRBV28 | - | - | CASSFFGGKKENTEAFF | TGTGCCAGCAGTTTTTTTGGGGGGAAAAAAGAGAACACTGAAGCTTTCTTT
TRBJ2-7 | TRBV27 | TRBD1 | - | CASSRQGSYEQYF | TGTGCCAGCAGCCGACAGGGGTCCTACGAGCAGTACTTC
TRBJ2-7 | TRBV28 | TRBD1 | - | CASSSHGTGNFYEQYF | TGTGCCAGCAGTTCCCACGGGACAGGGAATTTCTACGAGCAGTACTTC
TRBJ1-2 | TRBV14 | - | few | CASSQDRNYGYTF | TGTGCCAGCAGCCAAGACAGAAACTATGGCTACACCTTC
TRBJ2-5 | TRBV5-6 | - | - | CASSLGAETQYF | TGTGCCAGCAGCTTAGGGGCAGAGACCCAGTACTTC
TRBJ1-5 | TRBV19 | - | - | CASRRLFDRNNQPQHF | TGTGCCAGTAGACGACTTTTCGACAGGAACAATCAGCCCCAGCATTTT
TRBJ2-7 | TRBV6-2/TRBV6-3 | TRBD2 | few | CASSYLAGGSYEQYF | TGTGCCAGCAGTTACTTAGCGGGAGGATCCTACGAGCAGTACTTC
TRBJ1-4 | TRBV4-3 | - | - | CASSLTGSATNEKLFF | TGCGCCAGCAGCCTCACAGGGTCGGCAACTAATGAAAAACTGTTTTTT
TRBJ1-5 | TRBV28 | - | - | CASRNQVGNQPQHF | TGTGCCAGCCGTAACCAGGTTGGCAATCAGCCCCAGCATTTT
TRBJ1-5 | TRBV9 | - | - | CASSFGGDSNQPQHF | TGTGCCAGCAGCTTCGGGGGGGATAGCAATCAGCCCCAGCATTTT
TRBJ2-2 | TRBV21-1 | - | - | CASSLPGQGTAYNTGELFF | TGTGCCAGCAGCCTACCGGGACAGGGGACCGCCTATAACACCGGGGAGCTGTTTTTT